This TCR beta chain comes out of a study of T cell changes during pregnancy in multiple sclerosis (dated by TCRdb to about 2019). Background for the entire study: The study looked at changes in the T cell repertoire across pregnancy in women with multiple sclerosis.

As regards this clone: This receptor's antigen is unknown. No base-level quality is on record; no much larger clone is a single base apart.

The protocol used for the library was the immunoSEQ multiplex PCR assay. The table comes from immuneACCESS by way of TCRdb, which keeps in-frame sequences with V and J called. Part of the clones is missing from these tables; in studies checked, under half for an unresolved V gene and the rest for unknown reasons. The sample data list some 41,000 clones, and approximately 94% of these were observed just once. The ten biggest clones cover roughly 8.7% of the sample. The sample consisted of CD8+ T cells from peripheral blood mononuclear cells, taken in the third trimester of pregnancy. This sequence was found in a female donor with multiple sclerosis, enrolled in a pregnancy study.

The nucleotides read TGTGCCAGCAGTGACCTTGAAGCTTTCTTT. Its amino acids are CASSDLEAFF. Recombination connected TRBV2 to TRBJ1-1, with no reliable assignment of the D segment. The germline V gene supplies CDR1 SNHLY and CDR2 FYNNEI. Inclusive of the bounding cysteine and phenylalanine, the CDR3 is 10 residues long. The read is trimmed to its CDR3 DNA, 30 bases read in frame from base 1. V is reduced by 3 bases and J by 7 bases, leaving a spacing of 3 bases between them. With the rest looked up from the reference TRBV2 and TRBJ1-1 genes rather than sequenced, the full variable domain is EPEVTQTPSHQVTQMGQEVILRCVPISNHLYFYWYRQILGQKVEFLVSFYNNEISEKSEIFDDQFSVERPDGSNFTLKIRSTKLEDSAMYFCASSDLEAFFGQGTRLTVV.